Presented here are 6 T cell receptor beta chains from one specimen sequenced in a study of blood T cell repertoires in COVID-19. TCRdb's table, derived via immunoSEQ multiplex PCR, lists solely in-frame clones and lacks some. The table has about 70,000 clones, approximately 85% seen once. What was sequenced was peripheral blood. The receptors were sampled from an elderly man with acute or convalescent COVID-19.

The chain employs TRBV5-5 and TRBJ2-7; the match to TRBD1 covers 7 bases. With V trimmed by 0 bases and J by 3 bases, 3 bases remained unmatched. Germline V CDR1 and CDR2: SGHKS, YYEKEE (reference sequence). There are 14 residues in the CDR3. The CDR3 is CASSLETGYYEQYF. The CDR3 region has the DNA TGTGCCAGCAGCTTGGAGACAGGGTACTACGAGCAGTACTTC.

The chain employs TRBV30 and TRBJ1-2, with TRBD1 identical over 8 bases. The V and J ends lost 0 bases and 5 bases, in that order; junction bases with no gene match: 2. This CDR3 has 13 residues. The germline CDR1 and CDR2 sequences are GTSNPN and SVGIG (reference sequence). The CDR3 sequence is CAWSVGDRYGYTF. The DNA of the CDR3 is TGTGCCTGGAGTGTAGGGGACAGGTATGGCTACACCTTC.

This chain's CDR3 is CASSPSKGRTEAFF. CDR3 DNA: TGTGCCAGCTCACCGTCAAAGGGGCGGACTGAAGCTTTCTTT. V usage is TRBV18 and J usage is TRBJ1-1, with D possibly TRBD1 on 5 matching bases. CDR1 and CDR2 (germline): KGHSH, LQKENI. V shed 3 bases and J shed 5 bases, with 13 bases lying between them. The CDR3 consists of 14 residues.

This clone has just one count. As DNA, the CDR3 is TGTGCCAGCAGCTATTCCCCTTTGACAGATACGCAGTATTTT. It encodes CASSYSPLTDTQYF. The V call is TRBV7-2, the J call TRBJ2-3; D gene unclear. The CDR3 extends over 14 amino acids. Germline-derived CDR1 and CDR2 are SGHTA and FQGNSA. Trimming removed 4 bases from V and 3 bases from J, with 11 bases in between.

J is TRBJ2-2 and V is TRBV10-3; a possible D gene is TRBD1 (5 bases). The V and J ends lost 6 bases and 1 base respectively, with 6 bases between them. This CDR3 has 13 residues. Germline-derived CDR1 and CDR2 are ENHRY and SYGVKD. The DNA of the CDR3 is TGTGCCATCAGCACAGGGAACACCGGGGAGCTGTTTTTT. This sequence encodes CAISTGNTGELFF.

The V gene is TRBV5-1, the J gene TRBJ1-4, with D possibly being TRBD1 (5 bases). CDR1 SGHRS and CDR2 YFSETQ come from the germline V gene. The CDR3 contains 14 residues. Trimming took off 6 bases at V and 5 bases at J, with 14 bases between the two ends. DNA for the CDR3: TGCGCCAGCAAGGGAGGGGCAGCAAATGAAAAACTGTTTTTT. Encoded protein: CASKGGAANEKLFF.